Sequencing of this T cell receptor (beta chain) was carried out in a study of CD8+ T cells in alopecia areata. CD4+ cells of 5 or 6 patients were subjected to sorting into CD25+CD127- cells. Study conclusions and caveats: Affected lesional scalp, above all in alopecia totalis/universalis, was more clonal than normal scalp.

Once RNA had been extracted, it was reverse transcribed into cDNA to act as the sequencing template. Assay: immunoSEQ multiplex PCR; the TCRdb copy retains only in-frame clones and omits some. Here the sample spans about 20,000 clones, 60% to 65% being singletons. In its sample, this clone was seen a few times. Its target is not known. Germline V gene sequence: CDR1 SGHTA, CDR2 FQGNSA. This CDR3 region has 13 residues. With 5 bases removed from V and 3 bases from J, the gap between germline ends came to 10 bases. This receptor was identified in a human donor with alopecia areata. The specimen was CD4+ Tregs sorted from blood. V usage is TRBV7-2 and J usage is TRBJ1-1, with a possible D match to TRBD1 (5 bases). CDR3 in DNA: TGTGCCAGCAGCCGGGACGCTGACACTGAAGCTTTCTTT. Protein: CASSRDADTEAFF.